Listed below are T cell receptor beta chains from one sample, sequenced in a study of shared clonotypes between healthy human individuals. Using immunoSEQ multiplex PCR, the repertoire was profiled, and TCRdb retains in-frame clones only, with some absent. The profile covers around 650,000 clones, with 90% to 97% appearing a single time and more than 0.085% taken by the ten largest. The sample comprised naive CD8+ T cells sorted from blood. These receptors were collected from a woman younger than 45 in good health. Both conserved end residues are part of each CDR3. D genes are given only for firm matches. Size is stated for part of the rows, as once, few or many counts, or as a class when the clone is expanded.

TGTGCCAGCAAATCGACAGGGGAAGACTATGGCTACACCTTC | CASKSTGEDYGYTF | TRBV2 | TRBD1 | TRBJ1-2 | NA
TGTGCCAGCACCGGACTAGCGGACAGACTTTCCTACAATGAGCAGTTCTTC | CASTGLADRLSYNEQFF | TRBV2 | TRBD2 | TRBJ2-1 | NA
TGTGCCAGCAGCTGGCGGGACAGATCCTACGAGCAGTACTTC | CASSWRDRSYEQYF | TRBV5-6 | NA | TRBJ2-7 | NA
TGCGCCAGCAGCCAAGCAGCGGGACTAGGGTCAGATACGCAGTATTTT | CASSQAAGLGSDTQYF | TRBV4-1 | TRBD2 | TRBJ2-3 | once
TGTGCCAGCAGTGAAAGGGGGACGAACAGGAACACTGAAGCTTTCTTT | CASSERGTNRNTEAFF | TRBV2 | NA | TRBJ1-1 | NA
TGTGCCAGCAGCTTAGCTCCGGGAGGGCCGGATGAGCAGTTCTTC | CASSLAPGGPDEQFF | TRBV13 | TRBD2 | TRBJ2-1 | NA
TGTGCCAGCAGCTCACTTGACAGCTTAGCAAACACTGAAGCTTTCTTT | CASSSLDSLANTEAFF | TRBV7-9 | NA | TRBJ1-1 | NA
TGCGCCAGCAGCCAGACGGGCGACTCGATTTACGAGCAGTACTTC | CASSQTGDSIYEQYF | TRBV4-1 | NA | TRBJ2-7 | NA
TGTGCCAGCAGTGTAGCCAGTCATTCACCCCTCCACTTT | CASSVASHSPLHF | TRBV28 | NA | TRBJ1-6 | NA
TGTGCCAGCAGTAGCTTGGGCGAGCAGTACTTC | CASSSLGEQYF | TRBV27 | NA | TRBJ2-7 | NA
TGTGCCAGTAGCAATGACCCGGGACTCGGTCAAGAGACCCAGTACTTC | CASSNDPGLGQETQYF | TRBV19 | NA | TRBJ2-5 | NA
TGTGCCAGCAGCTTAGATAATCCCTTAAACACTGAAGCTTTCTTT | CASSLDNPLNTEAFF | TRBV11-2 | NA | TRBJ1-1 | NA
TGTGCCAGCTCACACAGGGACTCGACCTACGAGCAGTACTTC | CASSHRDSTYEQYF | TRBV18 | NA | TRBJ2-7 | NA
TGTGCCAGCAGCATAACGACTAGCGGATACCTGTACTTC | CASSITTSGYLYF | TRBV7-2 | TRBD2 | TRBJ2-7 | NA
TGTGCCAGCAGCCATCCGAAGGGTGGTAACACCATATATTTT | CASSHPKGGNTIYF | TRBV14 | NA | TRBJ1-3 | few
TGCGCCAGCAGCCAAGTGGGAAGCCATTCACCCCTCCACTTT | CASSQVGSHSPLHF | TRBV4-1 | NA | TRBJ1-6 | NA
TGTGCCAGTTCGCCCCGGGGGAGAGTGAGGGACAATCAGCCCCAGCATTTT | CASSPRGRVRDNQPQHF | TRBV19 | NA | TRBJ1-5 | once
TGTGCCTCCCGAGCGGGAGGGATTCAGTACTTC | CASRAGGIQYF | TRBV19 | TRBD2 | TRBJ2-4 | NA
TGTGCCAGCAGCTCAGACAGGGGCCCCTTGTACAATGAGCAGTTCTTC | CASSSDRGPLYNEQFF | TRBV5-4 | TRBD1 | TRBJ2-1 | NA
TGTGCCAGCAGGACCCGGGGACAAGAGACCCAGTACTTC | CASRTRGQETQYF | TRBV6-4 | NA | TRBJ2-5 | NA
TGTGCCAGCAGCTTGGACGGTACGCAGTATTTT | CASSLDGTQYF | TRBV5-7 | NA | TRBJ2-3 | once
TGTGCCAGCAGTGAAGCGAGTTCAGGGATGGGACACGAGCAGTACTTC | CASSEASSGMGHEQYF | TRBV2 | NA | TRBJ2-7 | NA
TGTGCCAGCAGTTCAATATACCGGGACAGCTACGAGCAGTACTTC | CASSSIYRDSYEQYF | TRBV28 | TRBD1 | TRBJ2-7 | NA
TGTGCCAGCAGTTTCAGGGGCTACAACAATGAGCAGTTCTTC | CASSFRGYNNEQFF | TRBV28 | NA | TRBJ2-1 | NA
TGCAGCTGCACTAGGAGGGAGACCCAGTACTTC | CSCTRRETQYF | TRBV29-1 | NA | TRBJ2-5 | NA
TGTGCCAGCAGGTTAACCGGGACTACAACCTACGAGCAGTACTTC | CASRLTGTTTYEQYF | TRBV28 | TRBD2 | TRBJ2-7 | NA
TGTGCCAGCAGTGATTTGGGGACAGGTAACAATGAGCAGTTCTTC | CASSDLGTGNNEQFF | TRBV6-1 | TRBD1 | TRBJ2-1 | NA
TGCAGCGGAGAGGGGGCACTAGCGGGATTGGGGAATGAGCAGTTCTTC | CSGEGALAGLGNEQFF | TRBV29-1 | TRBD2 | TRBJ2-1 | NA
TGTGCCAGTTCCCCGGAAGGCGCCTCCTACGAGCAGTACTTC | CASSPEGASYEQYF | TRBV19 | NA | TRBJ2-7 | NA
TGTGCCAGCAGCTCCTTGGGGCCATCCGAGCAGTTCTTC | CASSSLGPSEQFF | TRBV13 | NA | TRBJ2-1 | once
TGCAGCGTTGGCGGAAAAATGAGCACTGAAGCTTTCTTT | CSVGGKMSTEAFF | TRBV29-1 | NA | TRBJ1-1 | NA
TGTGCCAGCAGCTTGACAGGAGCGCAGTTCTTC | CASSLTGAQFF | TRBV7-9 | NA | TRBJ2-1 | NA
TGTGCCAGCAAAACCACTAGCGGAGAACAAGAGACCCAGTACTTC | CASKTTSGEQETQYF | TRBV5-4 | TRBD2 | TRBJ2-5 | NA
TGTGCCATCAGTGTAGAACTAGGTGCCTACAATGAGCAGTTCTTC | CAISVELGAYNEQFF | TRBV10-3 | NA | TRBJ2-1 | NA
TGTGCCAGCAGCTTGGTGGGGGTCATAAACACCGGGGAGCTGTTTTTT | CASSLVGVINTGELFF | TRBV5-8 | NA | TRBJ2-2 | NA
TGTGCCAGCAGCCCGACAGGGGCATTCCTCCACTTT | CASSPTGAFLHF | TRBV28 | TRBD1 | TRBJ1-6 | NA